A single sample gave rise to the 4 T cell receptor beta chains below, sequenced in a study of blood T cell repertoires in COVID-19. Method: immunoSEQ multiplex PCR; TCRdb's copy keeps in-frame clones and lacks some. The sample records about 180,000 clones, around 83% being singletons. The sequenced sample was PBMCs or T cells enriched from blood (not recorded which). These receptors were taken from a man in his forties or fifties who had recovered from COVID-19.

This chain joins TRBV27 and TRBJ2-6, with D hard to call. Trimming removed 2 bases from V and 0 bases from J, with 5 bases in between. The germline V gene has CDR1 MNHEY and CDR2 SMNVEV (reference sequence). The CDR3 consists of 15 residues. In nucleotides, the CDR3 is TGTGCCAGCAGTTTAGTCCGCTCTGGGGCCAACGTCCTGACTTTC. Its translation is CASSLVRSGANVLTF.

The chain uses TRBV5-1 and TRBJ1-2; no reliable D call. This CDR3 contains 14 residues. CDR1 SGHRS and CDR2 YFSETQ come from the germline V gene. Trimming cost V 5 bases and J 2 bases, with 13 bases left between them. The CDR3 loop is CASSTRTENYGYTF. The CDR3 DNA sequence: TGCGCCAGCAGTACTAGGACCGAGAACTATGGCTACACCTTC.

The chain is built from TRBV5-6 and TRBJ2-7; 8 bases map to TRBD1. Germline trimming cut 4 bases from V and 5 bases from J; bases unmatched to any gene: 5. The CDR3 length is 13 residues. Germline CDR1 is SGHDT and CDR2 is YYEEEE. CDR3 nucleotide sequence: TGTGCCAGCAGCCTTGGACAGGGAAACGAGCAGTACTTC. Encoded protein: CASSLGQGNEQYF. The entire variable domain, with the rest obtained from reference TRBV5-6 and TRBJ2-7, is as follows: DAGVTQSPTHLIKTRGQQVTLRCSPKSGHDTVSWYQQALGQGPQFIFQYYEEEERQRGNFPDRFSGHQFPNYSSELNVNALLLGDSALYLCASSLGQGNEQYFGPGTRLTVT.

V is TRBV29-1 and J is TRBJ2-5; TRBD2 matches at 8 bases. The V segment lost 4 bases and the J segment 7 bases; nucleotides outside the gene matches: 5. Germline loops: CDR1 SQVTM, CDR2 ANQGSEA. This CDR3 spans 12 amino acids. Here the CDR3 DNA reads TGCAGCGTTGCGTCCGGGAGGGGGACCCAGTACTTC. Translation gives CSVASGRGTQYF.